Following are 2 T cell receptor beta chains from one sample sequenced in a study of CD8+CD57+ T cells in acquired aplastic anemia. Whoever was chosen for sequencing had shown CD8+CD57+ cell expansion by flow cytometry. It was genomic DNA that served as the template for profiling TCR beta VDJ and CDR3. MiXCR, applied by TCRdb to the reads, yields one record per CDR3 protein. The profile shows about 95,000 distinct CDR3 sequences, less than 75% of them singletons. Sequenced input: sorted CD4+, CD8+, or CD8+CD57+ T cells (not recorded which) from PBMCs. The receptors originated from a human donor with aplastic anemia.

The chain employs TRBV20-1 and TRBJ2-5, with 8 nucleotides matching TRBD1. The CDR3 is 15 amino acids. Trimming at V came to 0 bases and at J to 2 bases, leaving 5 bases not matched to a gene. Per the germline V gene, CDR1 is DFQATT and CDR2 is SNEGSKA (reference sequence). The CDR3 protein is CSARDGQGWQETQYF. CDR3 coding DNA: TGCAGTGCTAGAGACGGACAGGGTTGGCAAGAGACCCAGTACTTC.

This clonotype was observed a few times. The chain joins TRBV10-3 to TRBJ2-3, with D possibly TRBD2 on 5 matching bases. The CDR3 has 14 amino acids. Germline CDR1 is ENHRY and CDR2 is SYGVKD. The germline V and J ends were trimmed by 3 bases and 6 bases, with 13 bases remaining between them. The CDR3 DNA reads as TGTGCCATCAGTGATGTCGGACTCGGGGATACGCAGTATTTT. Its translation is CAISDVGLGDTQYF.